These 6 T cell receptor beta chains were sequenced from one sample in a study of T cells in Graves' hyperthyroidism and ophthalmopathy (dated by TCRdb to the late 2010s). The library was obtained by multiplex PCR. The sequencer was an Illumina HiSeq 2000. TCR beta CDR3 regions were amplified from RNA transcripts. The first round of RT-PCR for the TCR CDR3 was performed with the HTBI primer set and the Qiagen OneStep RT-PCR kit. TCRdb applied fastp at Q25 and MiXCR to the public reads, then kept only in-frame beta chains. Every entry covers one CDR3 protein and lists the most common genes and DNA from its rows. This sample holds 250,000 to 300,000 distinct CDR3 sequences; approximately 12% were observed only once. The ten largest clones represent approximately 8.6% of the sample. The sequenced sample was blood. The receptors shown here come from a woman in her 30s with Graves' hyperthyroidism that later progressed to Graves' ophthalmopathy.

The V gene is TRBV5-1, the J gene TRBJ2-5, with a tentative D call TRBD2 (6 bases). Germline V gene sequence: CDR1 SGHRS, CDR2 YFSETQ. The V end lost 3 bases, the J end lost 1 base, and 19 bases lay between the germline ends. This CDR3 is built from 17 residues. CDR3 protein: CASSSRSGLRLQETQYF. The CDR3, as DNA: TGCGCCAGCAGCTCCCGTTCGGGACTGAGACTCCAAGAGACCCAGTACTTC.

J is TRBJ2-1 and V is TRBV6-6; TRBD2 matches at 15 bases. The CDR3 consists of 19 residues. The germline V gene has CDR1 MNHNY and CDR2 SVGAGI (reference sequence). V trimming: 1 base; J trimming: 0 bases; junction bases outside the gene matches: 4. The CDR3 loop reads CASSYFGLAGGSSYNEQFF. CDR3 sequence (DNA): TGTGCCAGCAGTTACTTCGGACTAGCGGGAGGGAGCTCCTACAATGAGCAGTTCTTC.

This clonotype showed up many times. The V call is TRBV4-1, the J call TRBJ2-5, with D hard to call. The CDR3 is 14 residues long. The V end was cut by 4 bases, the J end by 4 bases, with 13 bases between. The germline CDR1 and CDR2 sequences are MGHRA and YSYEKL. CDR3 sequence (DNA): TGCGCCAGCAGCCTAGTCTTGGTTGCAGAGACCCAGTACTTC. Its translation: CASSLVLVAETQYF.

There are a few counts of this clonotype. The genes are TRBV6-1 and TRBJ2-7; D tentatively reads TRBD1 or TRBD2 (6 bases each). Per germline, CDR1 MNHNS and CDR2 SASEGT. The length of the CDR3 is 16 residues. The ends were cut back, 0 bases at V and 9 bases at J, with 21 bases in the middle. CDR3: CASSEAGGRLEDGQYF. CDR3 DNA sequence: TGTGCCAGCAGTGAAGCTGGGGGGCGCTTGGAAGACGGGCAGTACTTC.

Ten or more counts support this clonotype. The V call is TRBV28, the J call TRBJ2-7, with a weak D call TRBD2 (5 bases). Trimming took 6 bases from V and 4 from J, leaving 19 bases between them. The CDR3 length is 15 residues. The V gene's germline CDR1 is MDHEN and CDR2 SYDVKM. This CDR3 reads CASSLSLGVRYEQYF. The CDR3 coding sequence is TGTGCCAGCAGCCTCTCGCTGGGAGTGCGGTACGAGCAGTACTTC.

This clonotype has ten or more counts. The chain links TRBV28 to TRBJ2-1; 9 positions match TRBD2. The CDR3 has 17 residues. Trimming at V came to 3 bases and at J to 0 bases, leaving 6 bases not matched to a gene. Germline CDR1 MDHEN, CDR2 SYDVKM. The CDR3 bases are TGTGCCAGCAGTTTGGACCTAGCGGGGAGCTCCTACAATGAGCAGTTCTTC. It encodes CASSLDLAGSSYNEQFF. Based on the CDR3 plus reference TRBV28 and TRBJ2-1, the full variable domain is DVKVTQSSRYLVKRTGEKVFLECVQDMDHENMFWYRQDPGLGLRLIYFSYDVKMKEKGDIPEGYSVSREKKERFSLILESASTNQTSMYLCASSLDLAGSSYNEQFFGPGTRLTVL.